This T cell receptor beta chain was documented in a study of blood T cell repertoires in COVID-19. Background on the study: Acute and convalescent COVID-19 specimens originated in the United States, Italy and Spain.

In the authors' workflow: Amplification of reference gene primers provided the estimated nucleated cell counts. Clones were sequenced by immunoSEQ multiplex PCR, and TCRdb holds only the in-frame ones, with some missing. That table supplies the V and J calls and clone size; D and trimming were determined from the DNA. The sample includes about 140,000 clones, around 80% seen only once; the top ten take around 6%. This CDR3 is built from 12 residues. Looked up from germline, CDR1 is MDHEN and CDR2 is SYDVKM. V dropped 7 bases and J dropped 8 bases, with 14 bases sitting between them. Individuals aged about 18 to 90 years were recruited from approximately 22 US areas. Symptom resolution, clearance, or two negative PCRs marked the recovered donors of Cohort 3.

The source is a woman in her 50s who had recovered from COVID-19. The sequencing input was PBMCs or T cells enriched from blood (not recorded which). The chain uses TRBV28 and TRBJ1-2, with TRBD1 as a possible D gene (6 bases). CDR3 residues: CASTPRGQGYTF. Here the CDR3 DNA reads TGTGCCAGCACCCCGCGGGGGCAGGGCTACACCTTC.